The source of this T cell receptor (beta chain) is a study of response to subunit inactivated influenza vaccine. Study-level results: Authors suggested that a seasonal influenza vaccination recruits few new T cells each time.

This clonotype was counted a few times. Antigen unknown. Looked up from germline, CDR1 is LNHNV and CDR2 is YYDKDF (reference sequence). CDR3 length: 15 amino acids. V was clipped by 1 base and J by 0 bases, with 6 bases between them. TCRdb recomputed calls from the RT-PCR reads with MiXCR, one row per CDR3 protein. Altogether roughly 670,000 distinct CDR3 sequences are present, 13% to 15% being singletons, with the ten largest covering approximately 7.6%. The rearrangement uses TRBV15 and TRBJ1-4; D uncertain. The sample consisted of PBMCs from blood, taken less than 15 days before vaccination. The receptor was derived from a man aged 50 to 59 who received an inactivated influenza vaccine. The CDR3 sequence: CATSRVFATNEKLFF. DNA for the CDR3: TGTGCCACCAGCAGAGTCTTTGCAACTAATGAAAAACTGTTTTTT.